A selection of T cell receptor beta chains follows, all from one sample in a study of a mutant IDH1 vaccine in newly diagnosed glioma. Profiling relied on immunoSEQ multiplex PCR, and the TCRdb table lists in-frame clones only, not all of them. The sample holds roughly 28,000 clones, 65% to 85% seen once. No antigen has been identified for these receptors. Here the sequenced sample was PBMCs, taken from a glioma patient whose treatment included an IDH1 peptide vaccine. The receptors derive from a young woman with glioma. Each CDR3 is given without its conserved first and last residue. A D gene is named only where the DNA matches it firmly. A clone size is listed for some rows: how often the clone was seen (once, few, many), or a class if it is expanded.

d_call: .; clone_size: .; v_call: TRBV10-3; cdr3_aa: AISEQQGSGNQPQH
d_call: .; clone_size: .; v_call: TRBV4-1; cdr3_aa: ASSQDTPQGATFSYGYT
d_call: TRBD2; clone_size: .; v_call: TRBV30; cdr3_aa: AWTRDYTDTQY
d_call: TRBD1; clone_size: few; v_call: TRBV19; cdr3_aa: ASSIEGDRVDPEAF
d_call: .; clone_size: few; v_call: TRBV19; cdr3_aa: ASSIQGTLGYGYT
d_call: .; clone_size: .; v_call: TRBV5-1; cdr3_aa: ASSLDNTDTQY
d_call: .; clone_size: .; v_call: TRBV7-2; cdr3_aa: ASSLAPGSYNEQF
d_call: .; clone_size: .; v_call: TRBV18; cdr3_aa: ASSPPARTGYEQY
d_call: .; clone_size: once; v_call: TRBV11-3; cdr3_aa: ASSPGQSSNYGYT
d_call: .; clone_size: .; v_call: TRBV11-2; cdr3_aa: ASSYHGTSSYEQY
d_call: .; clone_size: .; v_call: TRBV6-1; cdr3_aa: ASRTTRGDQPQH
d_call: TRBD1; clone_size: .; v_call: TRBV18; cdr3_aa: ASSTSRDSSGNTIY
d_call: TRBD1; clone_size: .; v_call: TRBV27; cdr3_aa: ASSLSRTGRKPYNSPLH
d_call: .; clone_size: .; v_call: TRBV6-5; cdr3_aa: ATRPLGGDQPQH
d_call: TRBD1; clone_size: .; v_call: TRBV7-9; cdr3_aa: ASSSIPGQTETQY
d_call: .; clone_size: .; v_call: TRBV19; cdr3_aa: ASSLIDRPNGYT
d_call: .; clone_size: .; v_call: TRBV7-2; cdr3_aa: ASSFVRAQAGEFYEQY
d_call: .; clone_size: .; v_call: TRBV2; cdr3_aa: ASSHDTSTNEKLF
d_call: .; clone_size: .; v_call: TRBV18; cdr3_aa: ASSANMNTEAF
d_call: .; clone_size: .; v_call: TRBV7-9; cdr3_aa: ASSSRDLNTGELF
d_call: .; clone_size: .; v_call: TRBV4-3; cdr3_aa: ASSQDQWGYGYT
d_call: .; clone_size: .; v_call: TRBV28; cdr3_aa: ASSFVGKSYNEQF
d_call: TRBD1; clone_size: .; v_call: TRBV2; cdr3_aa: ASSPTQGALK
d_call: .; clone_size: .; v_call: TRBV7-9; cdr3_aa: ASSLQGVRQPQH
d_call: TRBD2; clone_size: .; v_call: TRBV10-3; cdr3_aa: AIGSGAYNEQF
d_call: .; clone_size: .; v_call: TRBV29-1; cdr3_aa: SVAGGGITGELF
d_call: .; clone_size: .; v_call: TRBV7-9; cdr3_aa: ASSLAYRESWANVLT
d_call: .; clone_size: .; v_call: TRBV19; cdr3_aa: ASSISPRGVGNEQF
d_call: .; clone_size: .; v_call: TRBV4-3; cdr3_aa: ASSQEQGSSGNTIY
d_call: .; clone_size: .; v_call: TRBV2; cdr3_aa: AGRQTEFQPQH
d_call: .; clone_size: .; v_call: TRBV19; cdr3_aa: ASSDQGGRWTGELF
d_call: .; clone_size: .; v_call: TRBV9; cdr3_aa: ASSVGGGRYEQY
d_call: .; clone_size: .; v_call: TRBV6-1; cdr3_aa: ASIRGSLNTGELF
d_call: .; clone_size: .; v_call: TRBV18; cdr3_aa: ASSPPNGGYGNTIY
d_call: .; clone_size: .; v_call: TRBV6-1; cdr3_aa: ASLRGTVNNSPLH
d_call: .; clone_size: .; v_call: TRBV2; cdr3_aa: ASKVQETQY
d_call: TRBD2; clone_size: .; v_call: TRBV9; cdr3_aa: ASSGTSGGSTDTQY
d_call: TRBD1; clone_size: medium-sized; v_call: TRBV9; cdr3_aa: ASSPHQGATYEQY
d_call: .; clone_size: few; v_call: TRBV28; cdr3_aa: ASSSSGEGNQPQH
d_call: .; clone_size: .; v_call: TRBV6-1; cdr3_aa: ASSYPGPGNQPQH
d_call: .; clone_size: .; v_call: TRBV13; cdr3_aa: ASSLVGYLEGYT
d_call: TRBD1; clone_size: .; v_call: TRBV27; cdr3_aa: ASRGQGENTEAF
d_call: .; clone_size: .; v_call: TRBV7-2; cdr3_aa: ASSALYTDTQY
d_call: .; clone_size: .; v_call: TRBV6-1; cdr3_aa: ASIALSYEQY
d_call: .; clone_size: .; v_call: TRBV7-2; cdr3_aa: ASSLKFGGLGGEQF